These 19 T cell receptor beta chains were sequenced from one sample in a study of cytomegalovirus exposure and HLA in healthy donors. The PCR contained 60 Vbeta and 13 Jbeta primers. The assay was immunoSEQ multiplex PCR, and TCRdb's table has in-frame clones only and misses some. The sample comprises 130,000 or so clones, around 70% of which are singletons, and 6.6% rests with the top ten. Sequenced: PBMCs. These TCRs come from a man in his forties in good health and CMV-seropositive.

This chain joins TRBV28 and TRBJ2-7, with a possible D match to TRBD1 (6 bases). CDR1 MDHEN and CDR2 SYDVKM come from the germline V gene. The CDR3 has 15 residues. The V end lost 2 bases, the J end lost 5 bases, and 16 bases lay between the germline ends. CDR3 loop: CASSLLGQGIDEQYF. CDR3 bases: TGTGCCAGCAGTTTACTCGGTCAGGGGATCGACGAGCAGTACTTC.

The V and J genes are TRBV9 and TRBJ2-7, with 7 bases identical to TRBD2. Trimming at V came to 4 bases and at J to 7 bases, leaving 14 bases not matched to a gene. Germline values: CDR1 SGDLS, CDR2 YYNGEE. The CDR3 covers 15 residues. CDR3 nucleotide sequence: TGTGCCAGCAGCCTCGGGACCGGGGGGTTTAGGGAGCAGTACTTC. This codes for CASSLGTGGFREQYF.

The rearrangement joins TRBV6-6 to TRBJ2-4; D is unclear. Germline loops: CDR1 MNHNY, CDR2 SVGAGI (reference sequence). Trimming took off 2 bases at V and 5 bases at J, with 4 bases between the two ends. The CDR3 spans 12 residues. CDR3 in amino acids: CASSYPENIQYF. The CDR3 DNA sequence: TGTGCCAGCAGTTACCCAGAAAACATTCAGTACTTC.

In its sample, this clone was seen a few times. This chain joins TRBV25-1 and TRBJ2-3; 7 nucleotides agree with TRBD2. The V segment lost 1 base and the J segment 6 bases; nucleotides outside the gene matches: 7. The CDR3 runs to 15 residues. From germline, CDR1 is MGHDK and CDR2 SYGVNS. DNA for the CDR3: TGTGCCAGCAGTGAATTTGGGGGAGGGCCGGATACGCAGTATTTT. Its translation: CASSEFGGGPDTQYF.

This chain connects TRBV28 to TRBJ2-3; 16 nucleotides match TRBD2. Germline assignment: CDR1 MDHEN and CDR2 SYDVKM. V shed 2 bases and J 8 bases; nucleotides not matched to a gene: 4. The CDR3 covers 16 residues. The CDR3 nucleotides read TGTGCCAGCAGTTTAGGGACTAGCGGGAGGGCGGGTACGCAGTATTTT. This encodes CASSLGTSGRAGTQYF.

The V call is TRBV10-3, the J call TRBJ1-6; 7 bases agree with TRBD1. V lost 3 bases to trimming and J lost 4 bases; unmatched junction nucleotides: 6. This CDR3 contains 16 residues. Germline loops: CDR1 ENHRY, CDR2 SYGVKD. CDR3 sequence reads: CAISEDRATYNSPLHF. The DNA for the CDR3 is TGTGCCATCAGTGAAGACAGGGCTACTTATAATTCACCCCTCCACTTT.

The CDR3 spells CASSLAATYNEQFF. As DNA, the CDR3 is TGTGCCAGCAGCTTAGCAGCTACCTACAATGAGCAGTTCTTC. The V call is TRBV7-9, the J call TRBJ2-1; D remains unclear. Germline V gives CDR1 SEHNR, CDR2 FQNEAQ (reference sequence). V lost 0 bases, J lost 2 bases, and 5 bases lay in between. CDR3 length: 14 residues.

This chain links TRBV7-5 with TRBJ1-5. TRBV7-5 is a known pseudogene. This CDR3 comprises 13 residues. Written as DNA, the CDR3 is TGTGTCAGAAGCTTAGTGGAGGACCAGCCCCAGCATTTT. Translating gives CVRSLVEDQPQHF.

This clone was detected a few times. The chain recombines TRBV7-9 with TRBJ1-5; tentatively, D is TRBD1 (5 bases). V was cut by 5 bases and J by 3 bases, with 14 bases left in between. CDR1 is SEHNR and CDR2 is FQNEAQ in the germline V gene (reference sequence). CDR3 length equals 15 residues. CDR3 sequence: CASSPGHQNNQPQHF. The CDR3, as DNA: TGTGCCAGCAGCCCCGGACACCAAAACAATCAGCCCCAGCATTTT.

V usage is TRBV11-2 and J usage is TRBJ2-7; D might be TRBD1 (6 bases). Germline V lookup: CDR1 SGHAT, CDR2 FQNNGV. The V end lost 2 bases, the J end lost 7 bases, and 9 bases lay between the germline ends. The CDR3 is 12 residues long. CDR3: CASSLRQGEQYF. CDR3 DNA: TGTGCCAGCAGCTTAAGGCAGGGGGAGCAGTACTTC. The full variable domain, completed using reference TRBV11-2 and TRBJ2-7, is EAGVAQSPRYKIIEKRQSVAFWCNPISGHATLYWYQQILGQGPKLLIQFQNNGVVDDSQLPKDRFSAERLKGVDSTLKIQPAKLEDSAVYLCASSLRQGEQYFGPGTRLTVT.

The J gene is TRBJ2-1, the V gene TRBV18; weak D call: TRBD1 (6 bases). Germline CDR1 is KGHSH and CDR2 is LQKENI. V gave up 5 bases and J gave up 9 bases, with 14 bases separating them. The CDR3 is 13 amino acids. The CDR3, as DNA: TGTGCCAGCTCATCTACAGGGATACCTGAGCAGTTCTTC. It encodes CASSSTGIPEQFF. Drawing the rest from reference TRBV18 and TRBJ2-1, the complete variable domain is NAGVMQNPRHLVRRRGQEARLRCSPMKGHSHVYWYRQLPEEGLKFMVYLQKENIIDESGMPKERFSAEFPKEGPSILRIQQVVRGDSAAYFCASSSTGIPEQFFGPGTRLTVL.

This clone was seen only a few times. The V gene is TRBV30, the J gene TRBJ2-7; TRBD1 agrees at 7 bases. V dropped 0 bases and J dropped 3; count of bases not matched to a gene: 8. The CDR3 runs 15 residues. CDR1 is GTSNPN and CDR2 is SVGIG in the germline V gene (reference sequence). Here the CDR3 reads CAWSVNRGPNYEQYF. In DNA, the CDR3 is TGTGCCTGGAGTGTTAACAGGGGCCCAAACTACGAGCAGTACTTC.

The rearrangement uses TRBV2 and TRBJ1-5, with D maybe TRBD1 (6 bases). The V gene's germline CDR1 is SNHLY and CDR2 FYNNEI. The CDR3 extends over 15 amino acids. The germline V and J ends were trimmed by 6 bases and 7 bases, with 19 bases remaining between them. The CDR3 DNA follows: TGTGCCAGCAGCCGTATTACAGGGAGCGCGCAGCCCCAGCATTTT. Its translation: CASSRITGSAQPQHF.

This clone was seen only a few times. J is TRBJ1-2 and V is TRBV14; no clear D gene. The CDR3 covers 12 residues. The V gene lost 1 base and the J gene lost 8 bases, with 8 bases spanning the gap. In germline, CDR1 is SGHDN, CDR2 FVKESK. The CDR3 protein is CASSQVEGGYTF. The CDR3 coding sequence is TGTGCCAGCAGCCAAGTCGAGGGAGGCTACACCTTC.

The chain joins TRBV19 to TRBJ1-5; weak D call: TRBD1 (6 bases). This CDR3 contains 13 residues. From germline, CDR1 is LNHDA and CDR2 SQIVND (reference sequence). The V end was cut by 6 bases, the J end by 6 bases, with 12 bases between. In DNA form, the CDR3 reads TGTGCCAGTAGGGACAGAATGGGTCAGCCCCAGCATTTT. This encodes CASRDRMGQPQHF.

The rearrangement joins TRBV7-9 to TRBJ2-5, with TRBD2 as a possible D gene (6 bases). The CDR3 consists of 15 residues. Trimming stripped 3 bases from V and 1 base from J, with 12 bases between. Germline CDR1 reads SEHNR; CDR2 reads FQNEAQ (reference sequence). The CDR3: CASSFLSGVQETQYF. CDR3 coding DNA: TGTGCCAGCAGCTTCTTATCGGGAGTCCAAGAGACCCAGTACTTC.

The chain employs TRBV6-5 and TRBJ2-7; perhaps TRBD2 as D (5 bases). V was cut by 0 bases and J by 3 bases, with 9 bases left in between. Germline loops: CDR1 MNHEY, CDR2 SVGAGI. This CDR3 comprises 14 residues. CDR3 residues: CASSYSFGDYEQYF. CDR3 nucleotides: TGTGCCAGCAGTTACTCTTTCGGGGACTACGAGCAGTACTTC.

For this clone: An end of the junction does not agree with germline; a read error may underlie this. The chain links TRBV7-9 to TRBJ1-1; D not resolved. Germline CDR1 SEHNR, CDR2 FQNEAQ (reference sequence). CDR3 length: 12 residues. CDR3 region: CSSSRGEIEAFF. The CDR3 region has the DNA TGTTCCAGCAGCCGGGGAGAAATTGAAGCTTTCTTT.

In the case of this clone: One end of the junction is discordant with germline, which a read error may explain. The sample has other DNA sequences that encode this CDR3 too. The gene calls are TRBV5-1 and TRBJ2-1; the match to TRBD1 covers 9 bases. The germline V gene has CDR1 SGHRS and CDR2 YFSETQ. The CDR3 covers 14 residues. Written as DNA, the CDR3 is TGCGCCAGCAGCTTGGCCTATGGGGACAGGGAGCAATTCTTC. Translation gives CASSLAYGDREQFF.